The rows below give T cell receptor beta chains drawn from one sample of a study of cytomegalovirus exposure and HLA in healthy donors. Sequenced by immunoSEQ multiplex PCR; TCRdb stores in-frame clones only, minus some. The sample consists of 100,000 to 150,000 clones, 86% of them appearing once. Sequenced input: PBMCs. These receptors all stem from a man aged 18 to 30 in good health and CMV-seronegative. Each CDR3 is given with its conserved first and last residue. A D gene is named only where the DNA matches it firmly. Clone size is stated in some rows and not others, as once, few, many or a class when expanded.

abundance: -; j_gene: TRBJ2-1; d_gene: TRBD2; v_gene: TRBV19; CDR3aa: CASSVSGRSYNEQFF; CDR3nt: TGTGCCAGTAGTGTTAGCGGGAGGTCCTACAATGAGCAGTTCTTC
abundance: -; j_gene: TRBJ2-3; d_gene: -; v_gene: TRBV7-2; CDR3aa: CASSLSSGPDTQYF; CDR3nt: TGTGCCAGCAGCTTAAGTAGCGGCCCAGATACGCAGTATTTT
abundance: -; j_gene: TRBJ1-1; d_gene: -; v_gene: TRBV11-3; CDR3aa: CASSLSWREGVEAFF; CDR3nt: TGTGCCAGCAGCTTATCATGGAGGGAAGGGGTTGAAGCTTTCTTT
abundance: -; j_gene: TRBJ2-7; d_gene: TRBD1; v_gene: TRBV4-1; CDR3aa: CASSPVGTGVNEQYF; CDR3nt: TGCGCCAGCAGCCCTGTGGGGACAGGGGTCAACGAGCAGTACTTC
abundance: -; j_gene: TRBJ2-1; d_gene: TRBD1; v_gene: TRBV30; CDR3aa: CAWSVSLTGATYNEQFF; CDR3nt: TGTGCCTGGAGTGTATCCCTGACAGGGGCTACGTACAATGAGCAGTTCTTC
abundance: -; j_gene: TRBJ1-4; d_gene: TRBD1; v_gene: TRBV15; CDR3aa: CATSLPGQGGEKLFF; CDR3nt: TGTGCCACCAGCTTACCGGGACAGGGTGGTGAAAAACTGTTTTTT
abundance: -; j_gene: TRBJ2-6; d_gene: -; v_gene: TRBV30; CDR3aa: CAYRTVGANVLTF; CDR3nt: TGTGCCTACAGGACAGTTGGGGCCAACGTCCTGACTTTC
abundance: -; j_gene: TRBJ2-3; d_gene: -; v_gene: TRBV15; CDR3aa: CATSREGRVTDTQYF; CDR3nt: TGTGCCACCAGCAGAGAGGGCAGGGTCACAGATACGCAGTATTTT
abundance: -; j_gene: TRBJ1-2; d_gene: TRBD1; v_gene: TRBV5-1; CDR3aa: CASSRDRGGYGYTF; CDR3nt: TGCGCCAGCAGCCGCGACAGGGGGGGATATGGCTACACCTTC
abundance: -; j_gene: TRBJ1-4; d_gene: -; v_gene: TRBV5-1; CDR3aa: CASSLADSRNEKLFF; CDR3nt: TGCGCCAGCAGCTTGGCCGACAGCCGTAATGAAAAACTGTTTTTT
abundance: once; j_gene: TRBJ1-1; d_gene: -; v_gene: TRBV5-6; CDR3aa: CASSVTATGDTEAFF; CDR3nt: TGTGCCAGCAGCGTGACAGCTACTGGGGACACTGAAGCTTTCTTT
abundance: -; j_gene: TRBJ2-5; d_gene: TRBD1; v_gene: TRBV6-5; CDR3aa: CASSYSGTEETQYF; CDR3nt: TGTGCCAGCAGTTACTCTGGGACAGAAGAGACCCAGTACTTC
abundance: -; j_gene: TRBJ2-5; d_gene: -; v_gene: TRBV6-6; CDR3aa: CASSYWGTWAGETQYF; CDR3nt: TGTGCCAGCAGTTACTGGGGGACTTGGGCCGGGGAGACCCAGTACTTC
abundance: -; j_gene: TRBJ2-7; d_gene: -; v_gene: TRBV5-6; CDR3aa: CASSLTGREQYF; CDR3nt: TGTGCCAGCAGCTTGACAGGCAGAGAGCAGTACTTC
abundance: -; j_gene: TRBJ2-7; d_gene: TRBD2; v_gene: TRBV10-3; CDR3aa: CAIRDNLAGDYEQYF; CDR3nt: TGTGCCATCAGAGACAACCTAGCGGGAGACTACGAGCAGTACTTC
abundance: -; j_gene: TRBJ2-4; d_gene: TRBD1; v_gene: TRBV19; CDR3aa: CASSIVGTVAKNIQYF; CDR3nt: TGTGCCAGTAGTATAGTGGGGACAGTAGCCAAAAACATTCAGTACTTC
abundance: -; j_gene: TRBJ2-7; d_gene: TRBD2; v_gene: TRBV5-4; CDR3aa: CASSLAGTTNYEQYF; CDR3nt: TGTGCCAGCAGCTTGGCCGGGACTACCAATTACGAGCAGTACTTC